The 8 T cell receptor beta chains in this list originate from one sample, sequenced in a study of tumor-infiltrating lymphocytes in oesophageal squamous cell carcinoma. MiXCR, run by TCRdb on the PCR reads, gives a single entry per CDR3 protein. The data show around 16,000 distinct CDR3 sequences, 40% to 45% seen once. Input material: blood. The source of these receptors is a female donor with esophageal squamous cell carcinoma.

This clonotype has a count of ten or more. The V gene is TRBV19, the J gene TRBJ1-2; D is perhaps TRBD1 (5 bases). The CDR3 is 16 amino acids. Trimming took off 3 bases at V and 3 bases at J, with 17 bases between the two ends. From germline, CDR1 is LNHDA and CDR2 SQIVND (reference sequence). The CDR3: CASSMGRIDRDYGYTF. The DNA for the CDR3 is TGTGCCAGTAGTATGGGACGGATCGACCGCGACTATGGCTACACCTTC.

This sequence joins TRBV5-1 and TRBJ2-5; 9 bases line up with TRBD1. The CDR3 sequence is 16 residues long. V trimming: 5 bases; J trimming: 0 bases; junction bases outside the gene matches: 8. From germline, CDR1 is SGHRS and CDR2 YFSETQ. CDR3 sequence: CASSRSGQGYQETQYF. CDR3 DNA sequence: TGCGCCAGCAGTAGGTCGGGACAGGGATACCAAGAGACCCAGTACTTC.

About this clonotype itself: No conserved phenylalanine or tryptophan is present at the end of the CDR3, so a read error is the likely explanation. The limits of the CDR3 on the DNA are not certain, so only TCRdb's listed CDR3 is given. V and J are TRBV7-6 and TRBJ2-6; TRBD1 is taken as the D call from the table, unchecked against the DNA. Germline V gene sequence: CDR1 SGHVS, CDR2 FNYEAQ. The CDR3 adds up to 14 amino acids, both ends counted. The CDR3 loop is CASSLAGETQYFGA.

This clonotype was seen at least ten times. The rearrangement uses TRBV2 and TRBJ1-1; D is undetermined. This CDR3 spans 13 amino acids. CDR1 is SNHLY, CDR2 FYNNEI, per germline. Trimming took 10 bases from V and 1 from J, leaving 13 bases between them. CDR3 sequence reads: CAIAKTTNTEAFF. CDR3 in DNA: TGTGCCATAGCAAAGACGACGAACACTGAAGCTTTCTTT.

This clonotype occurred many times. V usage is TRBV5-4 and J usage is TRBJ2-7; D tentatively reads TRBD1 or TRBD2 (5 bases each). Trimming cost V 4 bases and J 6 bases, with 20 bases left between them. Germline CDR1 and CDR2: SGHNT and YYREEE (reference sequence). This CDR3 has 15 amino acids. The CDR3: CASSLPGRSLTEQYF. In nucleotides, the CDR3 is TGTGCCAGCAGCCTCCCGGGACGGTCTTTAACCGAGCAGTACTTC.

In its sample, this clonotype was seen a few times. This chain joins TRBV12-3 or TRBV12-4 and TRBJ2-5; 13 positions match TRBD2. CDR3 size: 16 residues. V was pared by 5 bases and J by 1 base, with 4 bases of the junction left unmatched. The CDR3 nucleotides read TGTGCCAGCAGTCTGACTAGCGGGGGGCTCCAAGAGACCCAGTACTTC. The encoded protein is CASSLTSGGLQETQYF.

J is TRBJ1-5 and V is TRBV6-1; 7 bases match TRBD1. J lost 6 bases, V lost 5 bases, and 4 bases had no gene match. CDR1 MNHNS and CDR2 SASEGT come from the germline V gene. This CDR3 is built from 13 residues. CDR3: CASSYTGVQPQHF. The DNA for the CDR3 is TGTGCCAGCAGTTACACAGGGGTTCAGCCCCAGCATTTT.

In its sample, this clonotype was seen many times. The rearrangement links TRBV10-3 to TRBJ2-5, with D tentatively TRBD1 (5 bases). The germline V gene has CDR1 ENHRY and CDR2 SYGVKD. This CDR3 is built from 13 residues. Between the trimmed V and J ends, which lost 4 bases and 2 bases, there was a span of 8 bases. For the CDR3, the DNA is TGTGCCATCAGTGGGCAGGGACAAGAGACCCAGTACTTC. Protein sequence: CAISGQGQETQYF.